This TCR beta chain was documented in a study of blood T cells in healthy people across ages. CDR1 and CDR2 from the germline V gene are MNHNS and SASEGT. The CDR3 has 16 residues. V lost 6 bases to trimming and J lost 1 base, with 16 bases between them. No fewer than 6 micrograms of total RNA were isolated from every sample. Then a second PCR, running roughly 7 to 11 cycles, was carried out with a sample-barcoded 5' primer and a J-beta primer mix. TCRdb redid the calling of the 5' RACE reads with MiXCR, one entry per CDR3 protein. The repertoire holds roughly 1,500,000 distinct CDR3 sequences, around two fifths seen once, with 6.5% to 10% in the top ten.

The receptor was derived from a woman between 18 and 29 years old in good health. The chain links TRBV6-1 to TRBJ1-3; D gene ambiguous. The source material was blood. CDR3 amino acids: CASSAADGRSGNTIYF. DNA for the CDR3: TGTGCCAGCAGCGCCGCTGACGGCCGTTCTGGAAACACCATATATTTT.